This paragraph reports one T cell receptor (beta chain). Its cognate antigen has yet to be identified. It has no much larger one-base neighbor in the sample; base qualities were not kept. The germline V gene yields SQVTM for CDR1 and ANQGSEA for CDR2. V lost 1 base and J lost 6 bases, and the count of bases not matched to a germline gene is 8. From the cysteine through the phenylalanine, the CDR3 covers 14 amino acids. The sequence is cut down to CDR3 DNA, 42 bases in frame from base 1. The cohort comprised 670 or so healthy bone marrow donors. At the time of sampling, every cohort member was nominally healthy, though immune exposures that went unrecorded were likely present. The donor was CMV seronegative and belonged to the group of more than 300 seronegative cohort members. A peripheral blood sample was provided by each donor, and peripheral blood mononuclear cells were used for TCR beta sequencing. Genomic DNA extraction from the blood cell samples was performed with the Qiagen DNeasy Blood Extraction Kit.

Receptors were amplified or captured by the immunoSEQ multiplex PCR assay. For the multiplex PCR, a mixture combining 60 forward primers for TCR Vbeta segments and 13 reverse primers for TCR Jbeta segments was used. Amplification of the CDR3 region of rearranged TCR beta genes was performed with a multiplex PCR assay on genomic DNA. Amplified TCR beta libraries were sequenced as 87-base-pair reads on the Illumina HiSeq System. The authors processed their data as follows. A later analysis tallied roughly 76 million unique TCR beta chains across the 650 to 750 repertoires, and approximately 12 million of those chains were shared by two or more donors. Raw reads were error-corrected and collapsed into unique sequences by a nearest-neighbor algorithm in which closely related sequences were merged to remove PCR and sequencing errors. To assign V, D and J gene segments, CDR3 sequences were aligned to IMGT reference sequences. For a sequence to be retained, at least a six-nucleotide match to both a V gene segment and a J gene segment was required. A rearrangement was called productive if the CDR3 had no stop codons and remained in frame with V and J, and every other rearrangement was called non-productive. CDR3 was defined according to IMGT convention as the region running from the second conserved V-encoded cysteine to the conserved J-encoded phenylalanine. Sequences without an unambiguous match to a single V gene segment were excluded from the earlier analysis of 450 to 650 of the donors. An earlier analysis of about 590 of the donors classified V segments as functional when productive rearrangements were above 56.7% and as segregating when the standard deviation between donors was above 5%. A statistical classification framework was built for diagnosing cytomegalovirus status from the catalog of TCR beta chain sequences. V and J gene assignment, in a later analysis, came from comparing TCR nucleotide sequences with IMGT/GENE-DB human TR gene sequences. A later analysis assigned CDR3 sequences and most-parsimonious VDJ recombination scenarios with the TCRdist pipeline. In a later analysis, each TCR beta chain was defined by its CDR3 amino acid sequence together with its V-gene family, and reads without a unique V-gene family were excluded. A later analysis removed several hundred highly shared, low-generation-probability nucleotide sequences to deal with suspected cross-contamination and a sequencing artifact. In a later analysis, a clonal expansion index was calculated for each public chain from normalized within-repertoire ranks of inferred template counts. Generation probabilities in a later analysis came from a VDJ recombination model fitted to out-of-frame rearrangements, and those results were checked against IGoR. In a later analysis, TCR-TCR, TCR-HLA and TCR-CMV co-occurrence was scored with hypergeometric tests, and a repertoire-size bias correction was applied to TCR pairs. In a later analysis, false discovery rates were estimated by permuting HLA or CMV assignments 20 times. In a later analysis, co-occurring TCRs were grouped with DBSCAN, and TCRdist sequence similarity was added when clustering was performed within HLA-allele-positive subsets. For co-occurrence clustering, repertoires with fewer than 30,000 or more than 120,000 public chains were excluded, along with 5 or 6 repertoires with anomalous nucleotide sharing. TCRdb re-hosts the immuneACCESS table, in-frame sequences only. Its copies lack some clones; in the studies checked, an unresolved V gene accounts for under half of them, and the cause for the rest is not known. V and J calls and clone size are those listed in that table; D and trimming were worked out from the DNA. The sample table records some 170,000 clones; approximately 88% of these occur just once. The ten largest make up around 0.85% of the sample.

These data originate in a study of cytomegalovirus exposure and HLA in healthy donors (dated 2017 in TCRdb). Study-level background: In an earlier analysis of 450 to 750 of the donors, less than 350 Gb of sequence data and about 110 million unique TCR beta sequences from about 190 million T cells were reported. Typing coverage differed by locus: A, B, C, DRB1 and DQB1 were typed in roughly 629-630 donors, DQA1 in 500 to 550, DPA1 in 600 to 610, and DPB1 in around 440. Across roughly 420 genotyped donors of the cohort, an average of approximately 220,000 unique TCR beta nucleotide sequences per donor were sequenced, and 15% to 20% of those sequences were non-productive. About 300 gigabases of sequencing data and tens of millions of unique TCR sequences were included in an early release covering about 600 HLA-typed donors. A later analysis re-examined previously published TCR beta repertoires from just over 650 donors and added high-resolution HLA genotyping to investigate patterns of TCR occurrence. The study aimed to test whether signatures of past pathogen exposure could be identified by cataloging public T cell receptors. To decide whether each TCR beta V gene segment behaved as functional or pseudogenic, an earlier analysis of some 600 of the donors relied on high-throughput TCR beta sequencing. All discovery cohort repertoires had been generated using a single sequencing platform. Class I and class II HLA loci were covered by the typing at four-digit resolution. Besides the first cohort of approximately 710 subjects, a separate validation cohort made up of some 110 different subjects was used. The T cell repertoires of several hundred subjects were profiled by immunosequencing and related to cytomegalovirus serostatus. A later genetic analysis used genome-wide SNP genotypes for about 65% of the 666 donors, treating that subset as a discovery cohort. To predict cytomegalovirus infection status, the study brought together high-throughput TCR immunosequencing, statistical association of individual TCRs with disease status, and machine learning. Rather than using new phenotypic data, the later analysis identified candidate immune exposures from TCR beta sequences and from how often those sequences occurred across donors. A handful of DR-DQ haplotypes were handled as single units for association and clustering because linkage in the cohort was strong. The genetic ancestry cluster associated with self-reported Caucasian donors included 65% to 90% of the roughly 390 genotyped donors. Alongside the repertoire data, information on donor age, sex, ethnicity and CMV serostatus was compiled. Broad study findings and their caveats: In a later genetic analysis, fewer N-insertions in productive TCRs were reported among donors in an Asian-associated ancestry cluster than the roughly 700-donor mean. The authors suggested that the approach could potentially be generalized to other disease states and immunological phenotypes. In the study, 150 to 200 TCR beta chains were listed as associated with cytomegalovirus. A further reported finding was that TCR beta sequences accurately predicted the HLA-A and HLA-B alleles for most subjects in the first cohort. In a later analysis, the rate of TCR association differed among HLA loci, with DRB1 alleles having the most associated TCRs and HLA-C alleles having the fewest. In a later genetic analysis, a missense DCLRE1C variant was associated with V-gene and J-gene trimming of TCR beta chains, and the association was replicated in an independent cohort. In an earlier analysis of around 500 of the donors, most TCR beta V segments appeared in productive rearrangements about 87% or about 30% of the time, broadly matching IMGT annotations. Roughly uniform sequencing depth across donors was assumed in presence/absence analyses, although this assumption may not hold. Only TCR beta chains were sequenced in this cohort, and the absence of alpha or paired-chain data limited detectable features. A group of highly shared sequence variants was considered likely to be a technical artifact of the sequencing pipeline. Correlated functional status among segregating V segments might be attributable to linkage disequilibrium, but an unknown experimental factor could not be ruled out. In vitro tests confirmed that three of the cytomegalovirus-associated TCR beta chains recognize cytomegalovirus antigens. Some IMGT-functional V segments, including TRBV6-2 and TRBV6-3, could not be told apart with the 87-base-pair reads, so those segments were excluded. In both the original and validation cohorts, the classifier was reported to diagnose cytomegalovirus status with high specificity and sensitivity. At a false discovery rate of 0.05, a later analysis linked about 17,000 TCR beta sequences to specific HLA alleles. A later analysis found that most CMV-associated TCR beta chains appeared HLA-restricted, with HLA associations seemingly driven largely by CMV exposure. While some public TCRs were present in many individuals, most TCR sequences turned up only very rarely across donors. A later analysis found that HLA-associated TCR beta chains were more clonally expanded and had lower generation probabilities than equally common non-associated chains. According to a later analysis, parvovirus B19, influenza, CMV and Epstein-Barr virus appeared linked to several top co-occurrence clusters. Strong co-occurrence of HLA alleles, especially DR and DQ, made assigning TCR associations to individual alleles difficult. HLA typing was unavailable for some donors at each locus, so association tests used only the typed subset. CMV serostatus was the only immune exposure information available for the cohort. Because counts were too low, roughly 16 rarely observed V segments, including chromosome 9 orphons, were left out of the earlier analysis of 587 of the donors.

This TCR derives from a woman aged 25 to 39 in good health and CMV-seronegative. The sequencing sample was made of PBMCs. Recombination joined TRBV29-1 with TRBJ1-1, with 7 junctional bases fitting TRBD1. The sequenced DNA: TGCAGCGTTGAAGGACAGGGTTCGCGGCCTGAAGCTTTCTTT. Translated, it gives CSVEGQGSRPEAFF. The entire variable domain, with the stretches around the CDR3 drawn from the reference TRBV29-1 and TRBJ1-1 proteins, is SAVISQKPSRDICQRGTSLTIQCQVDSQVTMMFWYRQQPGQSLTLIATANQGSEATYESGFVIDKFPISRPNLTFSTLTVSNMSPEDSSIYLCSVEGQGSRPEAFFGQGTRLTVV.